Shown below are 10 T cell receptor beta chains from a single sample sequenced in a study of T cells and Merkel cell carcinoma outcomes. Clones were sequenced by immunoSEQ multiplex PCR, and TCRdb holds only the in-frame ones, with some missing. The sample yields over 15,000 clones, around 87% seen once. Sequenced: tumor tissue from Merkel cell carcinoma. These receptor sequences come from a human donor with Merkel cell carcinoma.

The V and J genes are TRBV15 and TRBJ2-2; 8 positions match TRBD2. Germline-derived CDR1 and CDR2 are LNHNV and YYDKDF (reference sequence). J gave up 5 bases and V 7 bases, and 12 bases lay outside the gene matches. The length of the CDR3 is 16 residues. CDR3 nucleotide sequence: TGTGCCACCACCCCGGTGAGCGGGAGTGTTACCGGGGAGCTGTTTTTT. This gives the protein CATTPVSGSVTGELFF.

J is TRBJ2-5 and V is TRBV5-1; TRBD2 agrees at 14 bases. Trimming removed 5 bases from V and 7 bases from J; junction bases left unmatched: 4. The CDR3 consists of 14 residues. Germline loops: CDR1 SGHRS, CDR2 YFSETQ. CDR3 amino acids: CASSPGTSGGTQYF. The CDR3, as DNA: TGCGCCAGCAGTCCCGGGACTAGCGGGGGGACCCAGTACTTC.

The chain uses TRBV30 and TRBJ1-2, with a tentative D call TRBD1 (5 bases). V lost 2 bases and J 8 bases, leaving 21 bases between the germline ends. This CDR3 region has 15 residues. Germline V gives CDR1 GTSNPN, CDR2 SVGIG (reference sequence). The CDR3 nucleotides read TGTGCCTGGAGTCCTTACCTCCAGGGCACGCGGGGCTACACCTTC. Protein product: CAWSPYLQGTRGYTF.

The CDR3 nucleotides are TGTGCCAGCAGCCATCACAGGACCTCCTACGAGCAGTACTTC. This translates into CASSHHRTSYEQYF. The chain couples TRBV16 to TRBJ2-7; possible D gene TRBD1, 5 bases. The ends were cut back, 3 bases at V and 0 bases at J, with 9 bases in the middle. Germline-derived CDR1 and CDR2 are KGHSY and FQNENV. This CDR3 has 14 amino acids.

This clone has just one count. Germline is not matched at one junction end, which may reflect a read error. The chain couples TRBV30 to TRBJ1-5; the match to TRBD1 covers 7 bases. The CDR3 has 13 amino acids. Germline V lookup: CDR1 GTSNPN, CDR2 SVGIG (reference sequence). As DNA, the CDR3 is TGTGCCTGGAGTGGACAGGGTTATCAGCTCCAGCATTTT. Protein product: CAWSGQGYQLQHF.

The chain recombines TRBV7-9 with TRBJ2-1, with D possibly TRBD1 on 5 matching bases. Trimming left V 5 bases short and J 9 bases short, with 11 bases between. In germline, CDR1 is SEHNR, CDR2 FQNEAQ (reference sequence). CDR3 length: 12 amino acids. CDR3 DNA sequence: TGTGCCAGCAGCCGGACATTAAGTGAGCAGTTCTTC. It specifies CASSRTLSEQFF.

The genes are TRBV10-1 and TRBJ2-1, with 9 bases that match TRBD1. Germline CDR1 WNHNN, CDR2 SYGVQD (reference sequence). There are 14 residues in the CDR3. V was pared by 8 bases and J by 6 bases, with 8 bases of the junction left unmatched. CDR3: CASSVDRGSNEQFF. The CDR3, as DNA: TGCGCCAGCTCCGTGGACAGGGGATCCAATGAGCAGTTCTTC.

In its sample, this clone was seen once. The chain has TRBV5-1 and TRBJ2-1, with TRBD1 as a possible D gene (5 bases). Trimming cost V 0 bases and J 5 bases, with 9 bases left between them. There are 14 residues in the CDR3. Germline loops: CDR1 SGHRS, CDR2 YFSETQ. The CDR3 bases are TGCGCCAGCAGCTTGGGGGGCGGTGACAATGAGCAGTTCTTC. Its protein is CASSLGGGDNEQFF.

The chain combines TRBV6-5 with TRBJ1-2; no clear D. The CDR3 contains 13 residues. The ends were cut back, 5 bases at V and 5 bases at J, with 12 bases in the middle. The germline CDR1 and CDR2 sequences are MNHEY and SVGAGI. CDR3: CASSRASYYGYTF. The CDR3 DNA follows: TGTGCCAGCAGTCGTGCATCGTATTATGGCTACACCTTC.

The chain combines TRBV4-1 with TRBJ2-7, with D perhaps matching TRBD1 or TRBD2 (5 bases each). The CDR3 sequence is 15 residues long. V was clipped by 2 bases and J by 3 bases, with 14 bases between them. Germline V CDR1 and CDR2: MGHRA, YSYEKL. The CDR3: CASSQSPQGDYEQYF. Written as DNA, the CDR3 is TGCGCCAGCAGCCAATCTCCTCAGGGAGACTACGAGCAGTACTTC.